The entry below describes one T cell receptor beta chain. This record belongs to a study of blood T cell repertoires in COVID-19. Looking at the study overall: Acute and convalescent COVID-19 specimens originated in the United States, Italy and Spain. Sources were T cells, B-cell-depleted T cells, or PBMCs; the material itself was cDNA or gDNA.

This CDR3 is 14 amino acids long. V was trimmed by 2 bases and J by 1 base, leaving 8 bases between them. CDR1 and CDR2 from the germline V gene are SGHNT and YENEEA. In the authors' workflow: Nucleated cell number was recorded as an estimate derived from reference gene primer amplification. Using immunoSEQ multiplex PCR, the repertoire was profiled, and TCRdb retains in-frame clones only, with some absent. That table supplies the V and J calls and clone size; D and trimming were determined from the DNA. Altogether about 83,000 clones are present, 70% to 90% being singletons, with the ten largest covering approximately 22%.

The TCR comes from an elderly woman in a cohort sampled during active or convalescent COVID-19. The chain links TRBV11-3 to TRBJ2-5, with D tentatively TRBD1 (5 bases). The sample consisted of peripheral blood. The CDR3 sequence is CASSLSGFQETQYF. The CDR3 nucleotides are TGTGCCAGCAGCTTATCAGGGTTCCAAGAGACCCAGTACTTC.